This is a list of T cell receptor beta chains from one sample in a study of cytomegalovirus exposure and HLA in healthy donors. The data were produced by immunoSEQ multiplex PCR, yet TCRdb's version contains in-frame clones alone and is incomplete. The sample has about 100,000 clones; around 79% are singletons. The sample taken for sequencing was PBMCs. Source of these receptors: a male donor in good health and CMV-seropositive. CDR3s include the opening cysteine and the closing phenylalanine or tryptophan. A D gene is named only where the DNA matches it firmly. Clone size is not always given. Where it is, it says once, few, many or a class for expanded clones.

clone_size,d_call,j_call,v_call,cdr3_nt,cdr3_aa
.,TRBD1,TRBJ1-6,TRBV2,TGTGCCAGCAGACCCGGGACAGGGGCTTCACCCCTCCACTTT,CASRPGTGASPLHF
.,TRBD2,TRBJ2-2,TRBV4-1,TGCGCCAGCAGCCAACGACTAGCGGGGCGGGGGACCGGGGAGCTGTTTTTT,CASSQRLAGRGTGELFF
.,.,TRBJ2-2,TRBV10-3,TGTGCCATCAGTGAGTCAAGAGAGGCCGGGGAGCTGTTTTTT,CAISESREAGELFF
.,.,TRBJ1-1,TRBV7-2,TGTGCCAGCAGCTTAGAGAGAGTGCTCACTGAAGCTTTCTTT,CASSLERVLTEAFF
.,.,TRBJ1-5,TRBV4-3,TGCGCCAGCAGCCAAGATCTGCCCCCCCGGCAGCCCCAGCATTTT,CASSQDLPPRQPQHF
.,.,TRBJ1-4,TRBV10-3,TGTGCCATCAGTGAGGGTCTAAGCTCCGAAAAACTGTTTTTT,CAISEGLSSEKLFF
.,.,TRBJ2-1,TRBV4-1,TGCGCCAGCAGCCAAGATGGGGTTCCCCCGTTTCTAGCTTCCCGGACCGATGAGCAGTTCTTC,CASSQDGVPPFLASRTDEQFF
once,.,TRBJ2-5,TRBV29-1,TGCAGCGTTGATGGTATGGAGCCCTCTGGAGAGACCCAGTACTTC,CSVDGMEPSGETQYF
.,.,TRBJ2-7,TRBV7-9,TGTGCCAGCAGCTCATGGGGAGCGGGCTACGAGCAGTACTTC,CASSSWGAGYEQYF
once,TRBD1,TRBJ1-2,TRBV5-6,TGTGCCAGCAGAACCGGACAGGGGCTCGGCTACACCTTC,CASRTGQGLGYTF
once,TRBD2,TRBJ2-1,TRBV5-1,TGCGCCAGCAGGGGACTAGCGGGGCTCAATGAGCAGTTCTTC,CASRGLAGLNEQFF
.,TRBD1,TRBJ1-4,TRBV9,TGTGCCAGCAGCGTAGGGGGACAGGGATGGGTGAATGAAAAACTGTTTTTT,CASSVGGQGWVNEKLFF
.,.,TRBJ1-4,TRBV28,TGTGCCAGCAGTACCCGGGGACTAAATGAAAAACTGTTTTTT,CASSTRGLNEKLFF
.,.,TRBJ1-2,TRBV5-1,TGCGCCAGCAGCTTGGACGGTGGTTATGGCTACACCTTC,CASSLDGGYGYTF
many,.,TRBJ1-4,TRBV4-1,TGCGCCAGCAGCCAAGATAGGGGCGGGGGGGAAAAACTGTTTTTT,CASSQDRGGGEKLFF
once,.,TRBJ2-3,TRBV11-3,TGTGCCAGCAGCTATTACGGGGGTCGCACAGATACGCAGTATTTT,CASSYYGGRTDTQYF
.,TRBD1,TRBJ1-5,TRBV5-6,TGTGCCAGCAGCACCTTTGGGACAGGGGGGCCCCTCCGGCCCCAGCATTTT,CASSTFGTGGPLRPQHF
.,TRBD2,TRBJ2-5,TRBV28,TGTGCCAGCAGTTGGAGCGGGGATAAACAAGAGACCCAGTACTTC,CASSWSGDKQETQYF
.,TRBD2,TRBJ2-3,TRBV4-3,TGCGCCAGCAGCCAAGAGGTAGGAGCGGGGGGCTCCGCCTCAGATACGCAGTATTTT,CASSQEVGAGGSASDTQYF
.,.,TRBJ2-7,TRBV4-1,TGCGCCAGCAGCCAACAGGGCGGCGACGAGCAGTACTTC,CASSQQGGDEQYF
.,.,TRBJ1-1,TRBV19,TGTGCCAGTAGTATACGGACAGCCTACACTGAAGCTTTCTTT,CASSIRTAYTEAFF
.,TRBD1,TRBJ2-3,TRBV4-3,TGCGCCAGCAGCCAAGCGGACAGGGAGACAGATACGCAGTATTTT,CASSQADRETDTQYF
.,.,TRBJ2-7,TRBV2,TGTGCCAGCAGTGAGCACAGCTCGGCAGACGAGCAGTACTTC,CASSEHSSADEQYF
.,.,TRBJ1-2,TRBV7-2,TGTGCCAGCAGCTTAGCGGGAGTCGGCTACACCTTC,CASSLAGVGYTF
.,TRBD2,TRBJ2-1,TRBV13,TGTGCCAGCAGCCTCTTCACTAGCGGGGGCTGGATCAATGAGCAGTTCTTC,CASSLFTSGGWINEQFF
.,TRBD2,TRBJ2-2,TRBV7-9,TGTGCCAGCAGCTTTGGTTTCGGGGGGACGAACACCGGGGAGCTGTTTTTT,CASSFGFGGTNTGELFF
.,.,TRBJ1-1,TRBV7-9,TGTGCCAGCAGCTTAGTCGGGGGTAAAGCTTTCTTT,CASSLVGGKAFF
.,TRBD2,TRBJ2-3,TRBV6-4,TGTGCCAGCAGTGAAGAGCGGGGGGCCACAGATACGCAGTATTTT,CASSEERGATDTQYF
.,.,TRBJ1-4,TRBV11-3,TGTGCCAGCAGCTTAGATTTGAGAAAAGCACCTACAACTAATGAAAAACTGTTTTTT,CASSLDLRKAPTTNEKLFF
few,TRBD1,TRBJ2-2,TRBV30,TGTGCGGGGACAGGCGCCTCGGTGGGCGGGGAGCTGTTTTTT,CAGTGASVGGELFF
.,TRBD1,TRBJ2-7,TRBV15,TGTGCCACCACGGACAGGGCCTTCTCCTACGAGCAGTACTTC,CATTDRAFSYEQYF
.,TRBD1,TRBJ1-3,TRBV4-1,TGCGCCAGCAGCCTGAGACAGGGGCTTGGAAACACCATATATTTT,CASSLRQGLGNTIYF
once,.,TRBJ2-5,TRBV19,TGTGCCAGTAGTATAGCGCAGGAGACCCAGTACTTC,CASSIAQETQYF
few,.,TRBJ1-1,TRBV5-6,TGTGCCAGCCGATGGCAGGACATGAACACTGAAGCTTTCTTT,CASRWQDMNTEAFF
.,.,TRBJ2-1,TRBV11-2,TGTGCCAGCAGCTTAAACAGTTTCAATGAGCAGTTCTTC,CASSLNSFNEQFF
once,.,TRBJ2-7,TRBV7-2,TGTGCCAGCAGCTTAGGATACCCCTACGAGCAGTACTTC,CASSLGYPYEQYF
.,TRBD1,TRBJ1-5,TRBV10-3,TGTGCCATCAGCTTAACAGGGGGGACCCTAAATAGCAATCAGCCCCAGCATTTT,CAISLTGGTLNSNQPQHF
.,.,TRBJ1-1,TRBV10-3,TGTGCCATCAGTTCTACAGGGAACACTGAAGCTTTCTTT,CAISSTGNTEAFF